This T cell receptor (beta chain) was recovered during a study of cytomegalovirus exposure and HLA in healthy donors. Findings and caveats of the study: Immune exposure information available was restricted to CMV serostatus. Excluded: some indistinguishable V segments such as TRBV6-2 and TRBV6-3. In a later analysis, parvovirus B19, influenza, CMV and Epstein-Barr virus appeared linked to several top co-occurrence clusters.

From germline, CDR1 is SNHLY and CDR2 FYNNEI. CDR3 length: 17 residues. V lost 1 base and J 8 bases, leaving 18 bases between the germline ends. PCR involved 60 Vbeta and 13 Jbeta primers. Here immunoSEQ multiplex PCR was the method, and the copy in TCRdb shows in-frame clones only, minus some. Here the sample spans about 130,000 clones, under 80% being singletons. As concerns this clone: What it binds is unknown.

This clonotype was sampled from a man aged 18 to 35 in good health and CMV-seropositive. The specimen was PBMCs. This chain uses TRBV2 with TRBJ1-6; D is uncertain. The CDR3 DNA is TGTGCCAGCAGTGAAGACGGGGAAGGAGGGTGGTATTCACCCCTCCACTTT. Its translation: CASSEDGEGGWYSPLHF.